What follows are 7 T cell receptor beta chains derived from one specimen sequenced in a study of T cells in Graves' hyperthyroidism and ophthalmopathy. TCR beta CDR3 regions were amplified from RNA. HTBI primers were used for first-round RT-PCR of the TCR CDR3. A single record per CDR3 protein comes from TCRdb applying MiXCR to the multiplex PCR reads. In the table there are about 560,000 distinct CDR3 sequences, over 15% of which are singletons. Sequenced: blood. The origin of the receptors is a woman under 30 with Graves' hyperthyroidism.

This clonotype has a count of ten or more. The chain employs TRBV7-9 and TRBJ2-7, with D tentatively TRBD2 (5 bases). Per germline, CDR1 SEHNR and CDR2 FQNEAQ (reference sequence). CDR3 length: 15 amino acids. V was pared by 2 bases and J by 0 bases, with 11 bases between. CDR3 sequence: CASSLSRGSSYEQYF. As DNA, the CDR3 is TGTGCCAGCAGCTTATCACGGGGTAGCTCCTACGAGCAGTACTTC.

Turning to this clonotype: A read error may explain this, as a much larger clone is one base away. The chain is built from TRBV7-9 and TRBJ1-1, with TRBD1 matching 8 bases. V lost 4 bases to trimming and J lost 10 bases; unmatched junction nucleotides: 5. Germline V gene sequence: CDR1 SEHNR, CDR2 FQNEAQ (reference sequence). The CDR3 sequence is 12 residues long. The CDR3 bases are TGTGCCAGCAGCTACCTCGGACAGGGAGCTTTCTTT. Its protein is CASSYLGQGAFF.

This clonotype was observed many times. The rearrangement uses TRBV6-2 or TRBV6-3 and TRBJ2-5; 10 positions agree with TRBD1. Germline V gene sequence: CDR1 MNHEY, CDR2 SVGEGT. V gave up 1 base and J gave up 5 bases; unmatched junction bases: 1. The CDR3 is 14 amino acids. The CDR3 DNA reads as TGTGCCAGCAGTTACTGGGACAGGGGCGAGACCCAGTACTTC. Its translation: CASSYWDRGETQYF.

This chain connects TRBV30 to TRBJ2-1; the match to TRBD2 covers 9 bases. Trimming took 1 base from V and 4 from J; bases not matched to a gene: 8. CDR1 and CDR2 (germline): GTSNPN, SVGIG (reference sequence). The CDR3 totals 16 residues. CDR3 residues: CAWSDAGGPVYNEQFF. The CDR3 DNA reads TGTGCCTGGAGTGACGCGGGAGGGCCCGTATACAATGAGCAGTTCTTC.

The gene calls are TRBV4-3 and TRBJ2-7, with 7 bases lining up with TRBD2. V was clipped by 4 bases and J by 3 bases; unmatched bases: 6. There are 14 residues in the CDR3. Germline assignment: CDR1 LGHNA and CDR2 YSLEER. The CDR3 nucleotides read TGCGCCAGCAGCCTTTCAAGGACTAGCTACGAGCAGTACTTC. It specifies CASSLSRTSYEQYF.

The table lists this clonotype with many counts. The chain joins TRBV12-3 or TRBV12-4 to TRBJ1-1; D might be TRBD1 (6 bases). Deletions cut 7 bases from V and 6 bases from J, with 15 bases between. The CDR3 loop spans 13 amino acids. CDR3 protein: CASTEGVVSEAFF. CDR3 DNA: TGTGCCAGCACCGAGGGGGTAGTCTCTGAAGCTTTCTTT.

This clonotype was counted many times. The rearrangement links TRBV7-3 to TRBJ2-3, with 7 bases identical to TRBD2. The J segment lost 4 bases and the V segment lost 5 bases, leaving 12 bases of the junction unmatched. Germline CDR1 is SGHTA and CDR2 is FQGTGA. The CDR3 runs to 16 residues. This CDR3 reads CASSALTSDAPDTQYF. The CDR3 coding sequence is TGTGCCAGCAGCGCACTTACTAGCGACGCCCCAGATACGCAGTATTTT.